What follows describes a single T cell receptor (beta chain). Its specific antigen is unknown. Base qualities are not recorded, but no much larger clone differs from it by a single base. The germline V gene encodes CDR1 MDHEN and CDR2 SYDVKM. From the cysteine through the phenylalanine, the CDR3 covers 11 amino acids. Only CDR3 DNA is held: 33 bases, read in frame from base 1. V is shortened by 4 bases, J by 8 bases, and the region joining them spans 8 bases. This entry is derived from a study of blood T cell repertoires in COVID-19 (dated by TCRdb to 2020 to 2022). About the full investigation: The collaborator samples originated in the United States, Italy and Spain and spanned the acute and convalescent phases of COVID-19. The material from the prospective study consisted of cDNA or gDNA derived from T cells, B-cell-depleted T cells, or PBMCs. A freely available public database, intended as a resource for researchers studying the immune response to SARS-CoV-2, is where the repertoires were released. Where HLA class I and class II types were available, the types were taken from metadata supplied by the sample provider, not from assay-based typing. The sample metadata nearly always contained a de-identified subject ID, COVID-19 status, age in years and sex. Subjects who had been exposed to COVID-19, were actively infected with it, or had recovered from it provided the deeply sampled blood TCRbeta repertoires that made up the dataset. The samples were drawn from two sources: the first 160 participants of the ongoing ImmuneRACE study, and 1,000 to 1,500 subjects contributed by 6 global collaborators.

Whole blood was collected in K2EDTA tubes by collaborating institutions according to the institutions' own protocols. Collaborator samples were shipped for TCRbeta analysis as frozen whole blood, isolated PBMCs, or DNA extracted from either sample type. TCRbeta CDR3 regions were amplified from genomic DNA by means of the immunoSEQ Assay, a bias-controlled multiplex PCR. The study's own analysis went as follows. Nucleated cell counts per sample were estimated from amplification of reference gene primers within the assay. To quantify the absolute abundance of each unique TCRbeta CDR3 rearrangement, sequence reads were collapsed and filtered. For each sample, productive Simpson clonality was calculated as the square root of Simpson's diversity index across productive rearrangements. The immuneACCESS repertoire file appears here via TCRdb, limited to in-frame rearrangements. These files lack a portion of the clones; in checked studies, under half of the deficit traces to unresolved V genes, and the cause of the others is not known. V, J and clone size were drawn from that table, and D and trimming were deduced from the DNA. The sample yields approximately 30,000 clones; 70% to 90% were counted once. Around 0.55% of the sample is taken by the ten largest.

What the authors observed across the whole study: The quantity of clinical and demographic metadata differed by source and by participant and was supplied without curation.

The chain uses TRBV28 and TRBJ1-2; the D gene is perhaps TRBD1, from 5 matching bases. Sample: peripheral blood. This sequence originates from a woman between 35 and 50 years old with active or convalescent COVID-19. This receptor carries the CDR3 CASSSRGGYTF. The sequence in DNA is TGTGCCAGCAGTTCTCGGGGGGGCTACACCTTC.